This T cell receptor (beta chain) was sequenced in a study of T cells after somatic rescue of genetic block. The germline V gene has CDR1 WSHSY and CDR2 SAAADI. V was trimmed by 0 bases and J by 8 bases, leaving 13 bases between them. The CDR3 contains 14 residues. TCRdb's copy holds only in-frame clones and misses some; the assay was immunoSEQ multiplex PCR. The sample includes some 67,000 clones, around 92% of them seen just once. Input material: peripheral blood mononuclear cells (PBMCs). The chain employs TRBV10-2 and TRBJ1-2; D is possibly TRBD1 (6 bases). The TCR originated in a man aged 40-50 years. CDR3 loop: CASSESRAQGGYTF. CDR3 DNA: TGCGCCAGCAGTGAGTCCAGGGCCCAGGGGGGCTACACCTTC.